This entry lists 21 T cell receptor beta chains sequenced from one sample in a study of T cell clonality in common variable immunodeficiency. Here immunoSEQ multiplex PCR was the method, and the copy in TCRdb shows in-frame clones only, minus some. The sample includes around 57,000 clones, none of them occurring once. Sequencing used peripheral blood mononuclear cells. The receptors derive from a person between 18 and 70 years old in good health.

This clone was counted at least ten times. CDR3 DNA (partial): TGTGCCAGCAGTTTTCAAAACAGGGATGGC. Its protein product is CASSFQNRDG. The whole CDR3 reads CASSFQNRDGYTF. The rearrangement joins TRBV28 to TRBJ1-2; D perhaps matches TRBD1 (6 bases). The read stops 3 residues short of the end of the CDR3; the missing end is completed from the germline J gene. This CDR3 contains 13 residues. Trimming shortened V by 3 bases and J by 6 bases, and 11 bases separated the two germline ends. Germline CDR1 reads MDHEN; CDR2 reads SYDVKM.

This clone appeared many times. With the read ending 3 residues before the CDR3 end, the germline J gene is used to fill in that end. This chain connects TRBV20-1 to TRBJ2-3, with 13 bases lining up with TRBD2. Germline V lookup: CDR1 DFQATT, CDR2 SNEGSKA (reference sequence). The CDR3 is 16 amino acids. The V segment lost 1 base and the J segment 5 bases; nucleotides outside the gene matches: 6. The sequenced part of the CDR3 DNA is TGCAGTGCTAGAGTAACTAGCGGGAGGGCCGAAGATACG. It specifies CSARVTSGRAEDT. The complete CDR3 reads CSARVTSGRAEDTQYF.

This clone appeared a few times. The sequenced CDR3 bases are TGTGCCAGCAGTGACTCGACAGGGGTGGTTTTGAACACTGAA. It translates to CASSDSTGVVLNTE. The full CDR3 is CASSDSTGVVLNTEAFF. The chain employs TRBV6-4 and TRBJ1-1; 8 bases match TRBD1. The CDR3 is cut off 3 residues early in the read; its end comes from the germline J gene. The V segment lost 0 bases and the J segment 0 bases; nucleotides outside the gene matches: 6. The length of the CDR3 is 17 residues. The germline V gene has CDR1 MRHNA and CDR2 SNTAGT.

This clone was recorded many times. The read terminates 3 residues before the CDR3 end, so the remaining end is supplied by the germline J gene. The J gene is TRBJ2-3, the V gene TRBV20-1, with 9 positions matching TRBD1. CDR1 is DFQATT and CDR2 is SNEGSKA in the germline V gene (reference sequence). The CDR3 totals 20 residues. V lost 3 bases, J lost 0 bases, and 19 bases stayed unmatched. The CDR3 region is CSARLGPGQGIGTSTDTQYF. The CDR3 bases that were read are TGCAGTGCTAGGCTCGGTCCGGGACAGGGAATCGGCACGAGCACAGATACG.

The table lists this clone with a few counts. The read halts 3 residues ahead of the CDR3 end, with the missing end drawn from the germline J gene. The chain combines TRBV2 with TRBJ1-3; TRBD1 might be the D (6 bases). The CDR3 consists of 13 residues. Trimming stripped 6 bases from V and 4 bases from J, with 10 bases between. Germline-derived CDR1 and CDR2 are SNHLY and FYNNEI. CDR3 amino acids: CASSGRGGNTIYF. CDR3 DNA, as far as it was read: TGTGCCAGCAGCGGCAGGGGAGGAAACACC. The full variable domain, rest sourced from reference TRBV2 and TRBJ1-3, is EPEVTQTPSHQVTQMGQEVILRCVPISNHLYFYWYRQILGQKVEFLVSFYNNEISEKSEIFDDQFSVERPDGSNFTLKIRSTKLEDSAMYFCASSGRGGNTIYFGEGSWLTVV.

This clone was found many times. The read ends 3 residues early relative to the CDR3; the germline J gene fills the gap. V usage is TRBV5-1 and J usage is TRBJ2-7; D call uncertain. CDR1 is SGHRS and CDR2 is YFSETQ in the germline V gene. This CDR3 is 13 amino acids long. Trimming removed 3 bases from V and 1 base from J, with 8 bases in between. The CDR3 region is CASSSDKSYEQYF. The CDR3 DNA, read in part, is TGCGCCAGCAGCTCCGACAAATCCTACGAG.

This clone has at least ten counts. The read comes to an end 3 residues before the CDR3 does, leaving the germline J gene to fill in the end. The chain recombines TRBV6-1 with TRBJ2-7; no clear D gene. The CDR3 covers 12 residues. V was pared by 3 bases and J by 3 bases, with 6 bases between. Germline CDR1 is MNHNS and CDR2 is SASEGT. CDR3 DNA (partial): TGTGCCAGCAGTGAGTCCAGCTACGAG. This translates into CASSESSYE. The entire CDR3 protein reads CASSESSYEQYF.

This clone was seen many times. The covered CDR3 bases are TGTGCCAGCAGCTTGGGACAGGGAGTCCACGAG. Its translation: CASSLGQGVHE. In full, the CDR3 is CASSLGQGVHEQYF. The chain couples TRBV5-8 to TRBJ2-7, with 7 bases fitting TRBD1. The read is 3 residues too short to cover the CDR3 end, so that end is filled in from the germline J gene. Germline V CDR1 and CDR2: SGHTS, YDEGEE. V lost 0 bases to trimming and J lost 5 bases; unmatched junction nucleotides: 5. This CDR3 region has 14 residues.

This clone was seen at least ten times. Coverage ceases 3 residues before the CDR3 finishes, and the germline J gene fills in the end. The chain combines TRBV20-1 with TRBJ2-3; D may match TRBD1 or TRBD2 (5 bases each). This CDR3 has 16 residues. Trimming removed 0 bases from V and 2 bases from J, with 15 bases in between. Germline V gene sequence: CDR1 DFQATT, CDR2 SNEGSKA (reference sequence). The covered CDR3 bases are TGCAGTGCTAGAGATCGAGGGCAGGGAGACACAGATACG. Amino acids: CSARDRGQGDTDT. The entire CDR3 protein is CSARDRGQGDTDTQYF.

At least ten counts were recorded for this clone. The CDR3 end is not reached by the read, which stops 3 residues before it; the germline J gene fills it in. The chain combines TRBV29-1 with TRBJ2-3; D not certain. CDR1 and CDR2 from the germline V gene are SQVTM and ANQGSEA. V was pared by 3 bases and J by 5 bases, with 9 bases between. This CDR3 has 12 residues. The CDR3 spells CSVDAVRDTQYF. Partial CDR3 DNA: TGCAGCGTTGATGCGGTACGAGATACG.

There are many counts of this clone. The read stops 3 residues short of the end of the CDR3; the missing end is completed from the germline J gene. V gene TRBV7-9 combines with J gene TRBJ1-2, with TRBD1 identical over 11 bases. Germline values: CDR1 SEHNR, CDR2 FQNEAQ (reference sequence). The CDR3 consists of 14 residues. The DNA read from the CDR3 is TGTGCCAGCAGCATCGGACAGGGGGCTACGGGC. The encoded protein is CASSIGQGATG. The whole CDR3 is CASSIGQGATGYTF.

The table lists this clone with many counts. The sequenced fragment ends 3 residues before the CDR3 boundary, so the rest is inferred from the germline J gene. J is TRBJ2-7 and V is TRBV7-8, with D possibly called TRBD1 or TRBD2 (5 bases each). This CDR3 has 17 amino acids. Germline V CDR1 and CDR2: SGHVS, FQNEAQ. V shed 2 bases and J shed 4 bases, with 21 bases lying between them. This CDR3 reads CASSLFSVIAGRYEQYF. The CDR3 DNA, read in part, is TGTGCCAGCAGCTTATTCTCGGTTATCGCAGGGAGATACGAG.

The sample holds a few counts of this clone. The missing CDR3 end, 3 residues past where the read stops, is filled in from the germline J gene. V usage is TRBV10-2 and J usage is TRBJ1-5; no definite D call. Germline assignment: CDR1 WSHSY and CDR2 SAAADI. With 7 bases removed from V and 1 base from J, the gap between germline ends came to 8 bases. The CDR3 is 13 residues long. The CDR3 DNA, read in part, is TGCGCCAGCACCCCTAACAGCAATCAGCCC. Translation gives CASTPNSNQP. The CDR3 reads in full as CASTPNSNQPQHF.

The sample holds many counts of this clone. The CDR3 end lies 3 residues beyond the end of the read and is filled in from the germline J gene. The chain uses TRBV18 and TRBJ1-4, with 10 bases lining up with TRBD1. V was pared by 5 bases and J by 8 bases, with 8 bases of the junction left unmatched. CDR3 length: 15 residues. Germline V CDR1 and CDR2: KGHSH, LQKENI. The CDR3 loop reads CASSFQTGGEEKLFF. CDR3 DNA (partial): TGTGCCAGCTCATTTCAGACAGGGGGCGAGGAAAAA.

The table lists this clone with many counts. Read coverage stops 3 residues before the CDR3 terminus; the germline J gene supplies the remainder. This chain connects TRBV7-9 to TRBJ2-3; D perhaps matches TRBD2 (5 bases). Trimming removed 5 bases at V and 4 bases at J, with 10 bases between. This CDR3 spans 13 amino acids. Germline CDR1 SEHNR, CDR2 FQNEAQ (reference sequence). The chain's CDR3 is CASSQSSSDTQYF. The sequenced CDR3 bases are TGTGCCAGCAGCCAATCTAGCTCAGATACG.

This clone was seen a few times. The DNA ends 3 residues before the CDR3 does, and the rest of the CDR3 is filled in from the germline J gene. V is TRBV16 and J is TRBJ2-7; 7 bases line up with TRBD1. Trimming cost V 4 bases and J 4 bases; bases outside gene matches: 7. Per the germline V gene, CDR1 is KGHSY and CDR2 is FQNENV. CDR3 length: 14 amino acids. The CDR3 sequence: CASSPGDSRYEQYF. CDR3 DNA, as far as it was read: TGTGCCAGCAGCCCAGGGGACAGTCGATACGAG.

This clone has at least ten counts. The read ends 3 residues shy of where the CDR3 ends; the end is completed using the germline J gene. The gene calls are TRBV29-1 and TRBJ2-3, with 7 bases fitting TRBD1. The CDR3 sequence is 16 residues long. Germline-derived CDR1 and CDR2 are SQVTM and ANQGSEA. V trimming: 6 bases; J trimming: 4 bases; junction bases outside the gene matches: 16. CDR3 sequence: CSVAFGQATYPDTQYF. The CDR3 bases that were read are TGCAGCGTCGCCTTTGGACAGGCCACATACCCAGATACG.

The CDR3 is CASSLGRAYNQPQHF. CDR3 DNA (partial): TGTGCCAGCAGCCTCGGGCGGGCCTACAATCAGCCC. The rearrangement joins TRBV7-9 to TRBJ1-5; D uncertain. Read sequence stops 3 residues before the CDR3 end, and the germline J gene provides the missing end. Between the trimmed V and J ends, which lost 5 bases and 3 bases, there was a span of 14 bases. CDR3 length: 15 residues. Germline CDR1 reads SEHNR; CDR2 reads FQNEAQ (reference sequence).

This clone was seen many times. Read sequence stops 3 residues before the CDR3 end, and the germline J gene provides the missing end. The J gene is TRBJ1-5, the V gene TRBV20-1, with 9 positions matching TRBD1. Germline lookup yields CDR1 DFQATT and CDR2 SNEGSKA (reference sequence). This CDR3 contains 16 residues. V shed 6 bases, J shed 0 bases, and the junction held 9 bases outside the gene matches. This CDR3 reads CSAYRQGGYSNQPQHF. CDR3 DNA (partial): TGCAGTGCATACCGACAGGGGGGGTATAGCAATCAGCCC.

In this sample, this clone turned up many times. The CDR3 is cut off 3 residues early in the read; its end comes from the germline J gene. The chain couples TRBV5-4 to TRBJ2-1; D remains ambiguous. CDR1 is SGHNT and CDR2 is YYREEE in the germline V gene (reference sequence). This CDR3 has 15 residues. Trimming pared 5 bases from V and 2 bases from J, leaving 14 bases between. The CDR3 sequence is CASRTGGSTYNEQFF. The DNA read from the CDR3 is TGTGCCAGCAGGACGGGTGGCTCAACCTACAATGAG.

There are many counts of this clone. The CDR3 is cut off 3 residues early in the read; its end comes from the germline J gene. The chain carries TRBV2 and TRBJ1-2, with 7 bases lining up with TRBD1. Germline V gene lookup returns CDR1 SNHLY and CDR2 FYNNEI. The CDR3 is 12 amino acids. Partial CDR3 DNA: TGTGCCAGCAGCCCACAGGGGCTCGGC. Translating gives CASSPQGLG. The whole CDR3 protein is CASSPQGLGYTF.